The next 4 T cell receptor beta chains were all read from a single sample in a study of shared clonotypes between healthy human individuals. The repertoire was sequenced with immunoSEQ multiplex PCR; TCRdb's copy has only in-frame clones and lacks some. The sample holds some 2.1 million clones, roughly 94% seen once. Cells designated naive CD8 were CD45RO-negative and were positively selected for CCR7, with terminally differentiated effector memory CD45RA+ cells excluded. Sample: naive CD8+ T cells sorted from blood. The receptors come from a young man in good health.

The chain uses TRBV4-1 and TRBJ2-7, with D perhaps TRBD2 (6 bases). Trimming shortened V by 1 base and J by 5 bases, and 12 bases separated the two germline ends. Germline CDR1 and CDR2: MGHRA and YSYEKL. This CDR3 is 14 amino acids long. CDR3 sequence reads: CASSQGGEEDEQYF. The CDR3 region has the DNA TGCGCCAGCAGCCAAGGAGGGGAGGAGGACGAGCAGTACTTC.

On this clone itself: The sample has other DNA sequences that encode this CDR3 too. The genes are TRBV6-5 and TRBJ1-1, with D hard to call. Germline CDR1 reads MNHEY; CDR2 reads SVGAGI. V was shortened by 2 bases and J by 3 bases, with 7 bases between the two germline ends. The CDR3 loop spans 13 amino acids. CDR3 sequence (DNA): TGTGCCAGCAGTTACGTCCGGGACACTGAAGCTTTCTTT. Translated, it gives CASSYVRDTEAFF.

This chain connects TRBV29-1 to TRBJ2-1; TRBD1 aligns across 7 bases. Germline V gene lookup returns CDR1 SQVTM and CDR2 ANQGSEA. This CDR3 region has 12 residues. Trimming cost V 7 bases and J 4 bases; bases outside gene matches: 4. In nucleotides, the CDR3 is TGCAGCGGTGAGGGGGCATACAATGAGCAGTTCTTC. Protein: CSGEGAYNEQFF.

This rearrangement joins TRBV11-2 to TRBJ1-6, with a tentative D call TRBD1 (6 bases). V was clipped by 2 bases and J by 9 bases, with 14 bases between them. Looked up from germline, CDR1 is SGHAT and CDR2 is FQNNGV. The CDR3 extends over 15 amino acids. The CDR3, as DNA: TGTGCCAGCAGCTTAAATCAGGGGCAGGGTTCACCCCTCCACTTT. Residues: CASSLNQGQGSPLHF.